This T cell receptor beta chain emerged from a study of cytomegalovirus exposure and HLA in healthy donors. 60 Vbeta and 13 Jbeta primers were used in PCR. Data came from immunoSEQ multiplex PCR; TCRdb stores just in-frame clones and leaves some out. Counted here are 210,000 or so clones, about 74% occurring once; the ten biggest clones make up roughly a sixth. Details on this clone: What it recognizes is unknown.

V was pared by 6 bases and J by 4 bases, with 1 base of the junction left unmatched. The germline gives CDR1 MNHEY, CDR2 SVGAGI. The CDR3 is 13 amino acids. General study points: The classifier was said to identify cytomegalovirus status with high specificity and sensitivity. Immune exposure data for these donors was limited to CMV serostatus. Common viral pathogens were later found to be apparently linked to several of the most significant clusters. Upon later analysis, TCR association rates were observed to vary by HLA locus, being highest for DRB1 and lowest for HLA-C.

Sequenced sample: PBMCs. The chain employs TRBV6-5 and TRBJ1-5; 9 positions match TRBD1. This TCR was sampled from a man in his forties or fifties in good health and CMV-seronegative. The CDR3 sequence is CASSGTGNQPQHF. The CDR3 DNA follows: TGTGCCAGCAGCGGGACAGGGAATCAGCCCCAGCATTTT.